These T cell receptor beta chains were read from a single sample in a study of blood T cells in healthy people across ages. From the 5' RACE reads, TCRdb called clonotypes with MiXCR, one entry per CDR3 protein. The table lists under 700,000 distinct CDR3 sequences, approximately 25% of them singletons, with roughly 9.4% in the top ten. This same sample was also taken into another study, of T cells of mothers and their children.

The specimen was blood. The receptors come from a boy younger than 18 in good health. Each CDR3 is given with its conserved first and last residue. The order of the fields is clone size, V gene, J gene, D gene, CDR3 protein, CDR3 DNA. The D gene is left open where the match is weak. Only some rows state a clone size, as once, few, many or a class for expanded clones.

abundance: few; v_gene: TRBV18; j_gene: TRBJ1-1; d_gene: NA; CDR3aa: CASSPPEIRNTEAFF; CDR3nt: TGTGCCAGCTCACCACCGGAGATTCGGAACACTGAAGCTTTCTTT
abundance: NA; v_gene: TRBV28; j_gene: TRBJ2-4; d_gene: NA; CDR3aa: CASCLRGLENIQYF; CDR3nt: TGTGCCAGTTGTCTCAGGGGTCTGGAAAACATTCAGTACTTC
abundance: NA; v_gene: TRBV11-1; j_gene: TRBJ2-7; d_gene: NA; CDR3aa: CASSPTRGVGHIYEQYF; CDR3nt: TGTGCCAGCAGCCCTACCCGAGGGGTGGGACACATCTACGAGCAGTACTTC
abundance: NA; v_gene: TRBV5-5; j_gene: TRBJ2-1; d_gene: NA; CDR3aa: CASSLGRDYNEQFF; CDR3nt: TGTGCCAGCAGCTTGGGTAGGGATTACAATGAGCAGTTCTTC
abundance: few; v_gene: TRBV20-1; j_gene: TRBJ2-1; d_gene: NA; CDR3aa: CSARYDLVPFF; CDR3nt: TGCAGTGCTAGATACGACCTTGTCCCGTTCTTC
abundance: few; v_gene: TRBV20-1; j_gene: TRBJ1-5; d_gene: TRBD1; CDR3aa: CSAREDRAGNQPQHF; CDR3nt: TGCAGTGCTAGAGAGGACAGGGCAGGCAATCAGCCCCAGCATTTT
abundance: NA; v_gene: TRBV4-1; j_gene: TRBJ2-5; d_gene: NA; CDR3aa: CASSRGGYQETQYF; CDR3nt: TGCGCCAGCAGCCGGGGCGGATACCAAGAGACCCAGTACTTC
abundance: NA; v_gene: TRBV6-1; j_gene: TRBJ2-1; d_gene: TRBD2; CDR3aa: CASREGPSGGAGQFF; CDR3nt: TGTGCCAGCAGAGAAGGTCCTAGCGGGGGGGCAGGGCAGTTCTTC
abundance: NA; v_gene: TRBV3-1; j_gene: TRBJ1-4; d_gene: NA; CDR3aa: CASSQDLGVEEKLFF; CDR3nt: TGTGCCAGCAGCCAAGATTTAGGGGTCGAAGAAAAACTGTTTTTT
abundance: NA; v_gene: TRBV3-1; j_gene: TRBJ2-1; d_gene: NA; CDR3aa: CASSQDHTQREQFF; CDR3nt: TGTGCCAGCAGCCAAGATCATACCCAGCGTGAGCAGTTCTTC
abundance: NA; v_gene: TRBV18; j_gene: TRBJ2-5; d_gene: NA; CDR3aa: CASFPNGGPETQYF; CDR3nt: TGTGCCAGCTTCCCCAACGGGGGTCCTGAGACCCAGTACTTC
abundance: many; v_gene: TRBV6-6; j_gene: TRBJ2-5; d_gene: NA; CDR3aa: CASSYLPEQETQYF; CDR3nt: TGTGCCAGCAGTTACTTACCCGAACAAGAGACCCAGTACTTC
abundance: NA; v_gene: TRBV2; j_gene: TRBJ2-7; d_gene: NA; CDR3aa: CASSAGTKTYEQYF; CDR3nt: TGTGCCAGCAGTGCCGGGACAAAGACCTACGAGCAGTACTTC
abundance: few; v_gene: TRBV12-3/TRBV12-4; j_gene: TRBJ2-2; d_gene: NA; CDR3aa: CASRPSLEGELFF; CDR3nt: TGTGCCAGCAGGCCATCACTAGAGGGGGAGCTGTTTTTT
abundance: NA; v_gene: TRBV4-3; j_gene: TRBJ2-1; d_gene: NA; CDR3aa: CASSQEGQPIADNEQFF; CDR3nt: TGCGCCAGCAGCCAGGAGGGACAGCCGATCGCAGACAATGAGCAGTTCTTC
abundance: NA; v_gene: TRBV7-2; j_gene: TRBJ2-1; d_gene: TRBD2; CDR3aa: CASSLPLAGGNEQFF; CDR3nt: TGTGCCAGCAGCTTACCCCTAGCGGGAGGGAATGAGCAGTTCTTC
abundance: NA; v_gene: TRBV28; j_gene: TRBJ2-5; d_gene: NA; CDR3aa: CASSPGGVTGPQETQYF; CDR3nt: TGTGCCAGCAGTCCTGGGGGAGTGACGGGGCCTCAAGAGACCCAGTACTTC
abundance: few; v_gene: TRBV9; j_gene: TRBJ2-1; d_gene: TRBD2; CDR3aa: CASSRDLLAGGNEQFF; CDR3nt: TGTGCCAGCAGCCGAGACCTACTAGCGGGGGGCAATGAGCAGTTCTTC
abundance: few; v_gene: TRBV7-2; j_gene: TRBJ1-2; d_gene: NA; CDR3aa: CASSPSLNYGYTF; CDR3nt: TGTGCCAGCAGTCCTAGCCTAAACTATGGCTACACCTTC
abundance: NA; v_gene: TRBV20-1; j_gene: TRBJ1-1; d_gene: NA; CDR3aa: CSARRQGRANTEAFF; CDR3nt: TGCAGTGCAAGACGTCAGGGCAGGGCGAACACTGAAGCTTTCTTT
abundance: NA; v_gene: TRBV4-3; j_gene: TRBJ2-1; d_gene: NA; CDR3aa: CASSQARTRYNEQFF; CDR3nt: TGCGCCAGCAGCCAAGCACGGACTCGATACAATGAGCAGTTCTTC
abundance: NA; v_gene: TRBV6-6; j_gene: TRBJ2-7; d_gene: TRBD1; CDR3aa: CATDPGQGSNEQYF; CDR3nt: TGTGCCACGGATCCGGGACAGGGTTCGAACGAGCAGTACTTC
abundance: few; v_gene: TRBV21-1; j_gene: TRBJ2-5; d_gene: NA; CDR3aa: CASSLLGVETQYF; CDR3nt: TGTGCCAGCAGCCTACTCGGGGTAGAGACCCAGTACTTC
abundance: few; v_gene: TRBV29-1; j_gene: TRBJ2-5; d_gene: NA; CDR3aa: CSVAQGSVETQYF; CDR3nt: TGCAGCGTTGCCCAGGGTTCGGTTGAGACCCAGTACTTC
abundance: NA; v_gene: TRBV9; j_gene: TRBJ2-7; d_gene: TRBD1; CDR3aa: CASSAYWDSPLGEQYF; CDR3nt: TGTGCCAGCAGCGCTTATTGGGACAGTCCTTTGGGCGAGCAGTACTTC
abundance: NA; v_gene: TRBV12-3/TRBV12-4; j_gene: TRBJ2-5; d_gene: NA; CDR3aa: CASAPGPSQETQYF; CDR3nt: TGTGCCAGCGCGCCGGGACCGAGCCAAGAGACCCAGTACTTC
abundance: NA; v_gene: TRBV12-3/TRBV12-4; j_gene: TRBJ1-1; d_gene: NA; CDR3aa: CASSLGRAALFSAFF; CDR3nt: TGTGCCAGCAGTTTGGGCCGGGCCGCCCTCTTTTCGGCTTTCTTT
abundance: NA; v_gene: TRBV6-1; j_gene: TRBJ2-5; d_gene: NA; CDR3aa: CASSELGGETQYF; CDR3nt: TGTGCCAGCAGTGAATTGGGCGGAGAGACCCAGTACTTC
abundance: few; v_gene: TRBV20-1; j_gene: TRBJ2-7; d_gene: NA; CDR3aa: CSAGVGREGVYEQYF; CDR3nt: TGCAGTGCTGGGGTCGGGCGGGAAGGCGTCTACGAGCAGTACTTC
abundance: NA; v_gene: TRBV28; j_gene: TRBJ2-5; d_gene: TRBD1; CDR3aa: CASSSLWTGEETQYF; CDR3nt: TGTGCCAGCAGTTCGTTATGGACAGGGGAAGAGACCCAGTACTTC
abundance: few; v_gene: TRBV6-6; j_gene: TRBJ2-1; d_gene: TRBD2; CDR3aa: CASSYSPSGSINEQFF; CDR3nt: TGTGCCAGCAGTTACTCGCCTAGCGGGAGCATCAATGAGCAGTTCTTC
abundance: NA; v_gene: TRBV5-1; j_gene: TRBJ2-3; d_gene: NA; CDR3aa: CASSLPGRGDTQYF; CDR3nt: TGCGCCAGCAGCTTGCCCGGTCGGGGAGATACGCAGTATTTT
abundance: NA; v_gene: TRBV18; j_gene: TRBJ1-6; d_gene: TRBD1; CDR3aa: CASSPLAGTGKNSPLHF; CDR3nt: TGTGCCAGCTCACCACTGGCCGGGACAGGGAAGAATTCACCCCTCCACTTT
abundance: many; v_gene: TRBV7-3; j_gene: TRBJ2-7; d_gene: TRBD1; CDR3aa: CASSLMTGGSYEQYF; CDR3nt: TGTGCCAGCAGCTTAATGACAGGGGGCTCGTACGAGCAGTACTTC